The clone carrying this TCR beta chain appeared a single time. No antigen is known for it. This entry comes from a study of shared clonotypes between healthy human individuals. Study-wide points: Clonotypes that were shared across a handful of donors made up 4% to 6% of naive CD4 clonotypes. The sampled material consisted only of blood, and tissue repertoires are likely to differ.

The CDR3 length is 15 residues. The trim removed 2 bases at V and 2 bases at J, leaving 3 bases unmatched. Germline lookup yields CDR1 SGHTA and CDR2 FQGNSA. Some clones are missing from TCRdb's copy, which holds only in-frame ones; the method was immunoSEQ multiplex PCR. The sample includes a few million clones, under 95% of them seen just once. This chain uses TRBV7-2 with TRBJ1-2, with 9 bases aligning to TRBD1. This TCR derives from a young man in good health. Some clones in this sample may be carry-over from other donors' samples. Sequencing was carried out using naive CD4+ T cells from PBMCs. Subset indicated: CD45RA+ positively selected. CDR3 sequence reads: CASSLHRGLNYGYTF. The CDR3 region has the DNA TGTGCCAGCAGCTTACACAGGGGGCTGAACTATGGCTACACCTTC.